A selection of T cell receptor beta chains follows, all from one sample in a study of blood T cell repertoires in COVID-19. Profiling relied on immunoSEQ multiplex PCR, and the TCRdb table lists in-frame clones only, not all of them. Of 140,000 to 150,000 clones in the sample, 87% were seen once. Sequenced material: peripheral blood. The receptors shown here come from a man in his fifties or sixties who had recovered from COVID-19. The CDR3 runs from the conserved cysteine through the conserved F or W. A D gene is named only where the DNA matches it firmly. The size entry is marked missing in some rows and otherwise reads once, few, many or a size class.

clone size	V gene	D gene	J gene	CDR3 DNA	CDR3 protein
-	TRBV9	TRBD1	TRBJ2-2	TGTGCCAGCAGCGTAACATTTCGGGCAGGGGGCGTTCCCGGGGAGCTGTTTTTT	CASSVTFRAGGVPGELFF
-	TRBV14	-	TRBJ1-2	TGTGCCAGCAGCCAAGTTAACAGCCAAAACTATGGCTACACCTTC	CASSQVNSQNYGYTF
-	TRBV7-6	-	TRBJ1-6	TGTGCCAGCAGCTCTCGGGACTCGGCGGATGATTCACCCCTCCACTTT	CASSSRDSADDSPLHF
-	TRBV5-6	TRBD2	TRBJ2-7	TGTGCCAGCAGCCTTCTAGCGGGGGGCCCTTCCGAGCAGTACTTC	CASSLLAGGPSEQYF
-	TRBV6-2/TRBV6-3	-	TRBJ1-5	TGTGCCAGCAGTTACCCCTACGAGGTTGGGCAGCCCCAGCATTTT	CASSYPYEVGQPQHF
-	TRBV28	-	TRBJ1-2	TGTGCCAGCAGTTTAGGGAGGGGGAACTATGGCTACACCTTC	CASSLGRGNYGYTF
once	TRBV6-1	-	TRBJ1-6	TGTGCCAGCAGTGAAGAACAGGGAAACTCACCCCTCCACTTT	CASSEEQGNSPLHF
many	TRBV3-1/TRBV3-2	TRBD2	TRBJ2-1	TGTGCCAGCAGCCAAGAATTCCCAGCGGGGGATGAGCAGTTCTTC	CASSQEFPAGDEQFF
-	TRBV6-2/TRBV6-3	TRBD1	TRBJ2-7	TGTGCCAGCAGTCCGGGACAGTGGGAGCAGTACTTC	CASSPGQWEQYF
-	TRBV5-1	TRBD1	TRBJ1-1	TGCGCCAGCAGCTTTGGGGACAGGGCGACTACTGAAGCTTTCTTT	CASSFGDRATTEAFF
-	TRBV6-5	-	TRBJ2-1	TGTGCCAGCAGCGCCAGGGGTCATGAGCAGTTCTTC	CASSARGHEQFF
-	TRBV27	TRBD2	TRBJ2-1	TGTGCCAGCAGTTCACTAGCGGGGGGGCAGTTCTTC	CASSSLAGGQFF
-	TRBV7-8	-	TRBJ2-7	TGTGCCAGCAGCTTAGGGGCAGATTCCTACGAGCAGTACTTC	CASSLGADSYEQYF
-	TRBV5-1	TRBD2	TRBJ2-1	TGCGCCAGCAGCGGGGGGGTTTCCTACAATGAGCAGTTCTTC	CASSGGVSYNEQFF
-	TRBV27	TRBD1	TRBJ2-5	TGTGCCAGCAGTTTACAGGGGGCAGCGGCCCAGTACTTC	CASSLQGAAAQYF
-	TRBV18	TRBD2	TRBJ2-7	TGTGCCAGCTCACCACTAGGATATAGCGGGGGGGCGTTCGAGCAGTACTTC	CASSPLGYSGGAFEQYF
-	TRBV7-9	TRBD1	TRBJ1-4	TGTGCCAGCAGCTTGCACAGGGGGAACACTAATGAAAAACTGTTTTTT	CASSLHRGNTNEKLFF
-	TRBV4-2	TRBD2	TRBJ2-5	TGTGCCAGCAGCCAATCCGGGACTAGCGGAAAAGAGACCCAGTACTTC	CASSQSGTSGKETQYF
-	TRBV11-2	-	TRBJ2-7	TGTGCCAGCAGCCCTCTAAATCGGGGTAAAGACGAGGCCTACGAGCAGTACTTC	CASSPLNRGKDEAYEQYF
-	TRBV6-5	TRBD1	TRBJ2-3	TGTGCCAGCAGTTACGGACAGGGCACAGATACGCAGTATTTT	CASSYGQGTDTQYF
-	TRBV4-3	-	TRBJ1-1	TGCGCCAGCAGCCAAGACCGCTACAGCACTGAAGCTTTCTTT	CASSQDRYSTEAFF
once	TRBV2	TRBD1	TRBJ2-5	TGTGCCAGCAGTTTGACAGGGCTCCAAGAGACCCAGTACTTC	CASSLTGLQETQYF
many	TRBV5-4	-	TRBJ1-1	TGTGCCAGCAGCTTGGCAGGGTCGAGGGGAGGCACTGAAGCTTTCTTT	CASSLAGSRGGTEAFF
-	TRBV5-1	-	TRBJ2-4	TGCGCCAGCAGCTTGGAGTCAGCTCAGGACATTCAGTACTTC	CASSLESAQDIQYF
-	TRBV11-3	-	TRBJ1-1	TGTGCCAGCAGCTTCCGACAGGTGGGCGGCACTGAAGCTTTCTTT	CASSFRQVGGTEAFF
-	TRBV5-1	-	TRBJ1-2	TGCGCCAGCAGCACCGGACAGCCGGACGATGGCTACACCTTC	CASSTGQPDDGYTF
-	TRBV5-8	TRBD2	TRBJ2-1	TGTGCCAGCAGATATCTAGCGGGGGGGCCGAATGAGCAGTTCTTC	CASRYLAGGPNEQFF
-	TRBV11-3	TRBD1	TRBJ1-1	TGTGCCAGCAGCTTCGGGGACAGGGTGACTGAAGCTTTCTTT	CASSFGDRVTEAFF
-	TRBV2	TRBD1	TRBJ2-7	TGTGCCAGCAGAGGACAGGGGGCGGGCGAGCAGTACTTC	CASRGQGAGEQYF
-	TRBV7-2	TRBD1	TRBJ1-3	TGTGCCAGCAGCTTCCCGGGACAGGGGTCGAGCTCTGGAAACACCATATATTTT	CASSFPGQGSSSGNTIYF
-	TRBV28	TRBD1	TRBJ2-7	TGTGCCAGCAGTCTGAGACAGGGAAAAGGGGGCATCTACGAGCAGTACTTC	CASSLRQGKGGIYEQYF
-	TRBV5-5	TRBD1	TRBJ1-5	TGTGCCAGCACCCTGGGACAGAACAATCAGCCCCAGCATTTT	CASTLGQNNQPQHF
-	TRBV13	TRBD1	TRBJ2-7	TGTGCCAGCAGCCCCGACAGGGGTCGTTCCTACGAGCAGTACTTC	CASSPDRGRSYEQYF
-	TRBV7-3	TRBD2	TRBJ2-7	TGTGCCAGCAGCTTGGGACTAGGGAACGAGCAGTACTTC	CASSLGLGNEQYF
-	TRBV10-3	TRBD1	TRBJ1-3	TGTGCCATCAGGTTGTCCCGAGACAGGGGGAGGGACACCATATATTTT	CAIRLSRDRGRDTIYF
-	TRBV7-8	TRBD1	TRBJ1-2	TGTGCCAGCAGCTCACCCGGGACAGGAAACTCGGGCTATGGCTACACCTTC	CASSSPGTGNSGYGYTF
-	TRBV4-3	-	TRBJ1-1	TGCGCCAGCAGCCAAGATGTCGGCAGGGAAGCTGAAGCTTTCTTT	CASSQDVGREAEAFF
-	TRBV7-2	TRBD2	TRBJ2-7	TGTGCCAGCAGCTTGGGACTAGCGGGGGCTCGAGAGCAGTACTTC	CASSLGLAGAREQYF
-	TRBV5-1	TRBD2	TRBJ2-5	TGCGCCAGCAGCCGACTAGCTGCCCTCGGAGAGACCCAGTACTTC	CASSRLAALGETQYF
-	TRBV4-3	TRBD2	TRBJ2-5	TGCGCCAGCAGCCCAGGACTGTCGGCGGGGGGACATCAAGAGACCCAGTACTTC	CASSPGLSAGGHQETQYF
once	TRBV27	TRBD2	TRBJ2-3	TGTGCCAGCAGTTTACCTATTAGCGGGGGAGCTACAGATACGCAGTATTTT	CASSLPISGGATDTQYF
-	TRBV6-2/TRBV6-3	-	TRBJ1-2	TGTGCCAGCAGTTACTCGCGGAGCTTGGACTATGGCTACACCTTC	CASSYSRSLDYGYTF
-	TRBV4-2	-	TRBJ2-3	TGTGCCAGCAGCCAAGCCCTAGATAATACGCAGTATTTT	CASSQALDNTQYF
-	TRBV6-2/TRBV6-3	-	TRBJ1-5	TGTGCCAGCAGTTACGGTGGGGCAGGGGTCCAGCCCCAGCATTTT	CASSYGGAGVQPQHF
-	TRBV12-5	-	TRBJ1-2	TGTGCTAGTGGTTTGGAATTAGGCACAGCCGGCTACACCTTC	CASGLELGTAGYTF
-	TRBV5-1	TRBD1	TRBJ2-5	TGCGCCAGCAGCCGGGGACAGGGCTCGTACCAAGAGACCCAGTACTTC	CASSRGQGSYQETQYF
-	TRBV2	-	TRBJ2-1	TGTGCCAGCAGCCTACAAGGGGGGGGATCCTACAATGAGCAGTTCTTC	CASSLQGGGSYNEQFF
-	TRBV9	TRBD2	TRBJ2-3	TGTGCCAGCAGCTTCACTAGCGGGGATGCAGATACGCAGTATTTT	CASSFTSGDADTQYF
-	TRBV4-2	-	TRBJ1-5	TGTGCCAGCAGCCAAGAGGCCAGGGTTAGTCAGCCCCAGCATTTT	CASSQEARVSQPQHF
-	TRBV4-1	TRBD2	TRBJ2-1	TGCGCCAGCAGCCAAGCTAGCGGGGGGGCCGCTGAGCAGTTCTTC	CASSQASGGAAEQFF
-	TRBV5-1	TRBD1	TRBJ1-1	TGCGCCAGCAGCTTCACCGGGACAGGGGGCAGGACTGAAGCTTTCTTT	CASSFTGTGGRTEAFF
few	TRBV4-1	TRBD1	TRBJ2-3	TGCGCCAGCAGCCAAGAGTGGGACAGGGGCACAGATACGCAGTATTTT	CASSQEWDRGTDTQYF
once	TRBV19	TRBD2	TRBJ2-5	TGTGCCAGTAGTATCACTGGTGGGTCTAGCGGGGACCAAGAGACCCAGTACTTC	CASSITGGSSGDQETQYF
-	TRBV7-6	TRBD2	TRBJ2-1	TGTGCCAGCAGCCCTAGGCAGCCGGGACTAGCGGGGGCCAGCTCCTACAATGAGCAGTTCTTC	CASSPRQPGLAGASSYNEQFF
-	TRBV19	TRBD2	TRBJ2-3	TGTGCCAGTATGGATAGCGGGGGGCCGAGCACAGATACGCAGTATTTT	CASMDSGGPSTDTQYF
-	TRBV5-4	TRBD1	TRBJ1-3	TGTGCCAGCAGCACTCTACAGGGGCACTCTGGAAACACCATATATTTT	CASSTLQGHSGNTIYF
-	TRBV15	TRBD1	TRBJ2-1	TGTGCCACCAGCACCGGGACAGCTCAGTACAATGAGCAGTTCTTC	CATSTGTAQYNEQFF
-	TRBV11-3	-	TRBJ1-2	TGTGCCAGCACCTCCAGCCAACAGGGCAGTTACTATGGCTACACCTTC	CASTSSQQGSYYGYTF
-	TRBV7-6	TRBD1	TRBJ2-7	TGTGCCAGCAGCTCAAACAGGGGGACTCAGTACGAGCAGTACTTC	CASSSNRGTQYEQYF